The sequence of this T cell receptor (beta chain) was determined in a study of cytomegalovirus exposure and HLA in healthy donors. General observations from the study: According to the study, 160 or so TCR beta chains were cytomegalovirus-associated.

PCR involved 60 Vbeta and 13 Jbeta primers. Produced via immunoSEQ multiplex PCR; TCRdb's table is partial and in-frame only. The sample records about 140,000 clones, 55% to 80% being singletons. Details on this clone: Its antigen remains unknown.

The sequenced material came from PBMCs. This sequence was found in a human donor in good health.

DNA for the CDR3: TGTGCCATCAGAGACAACAGGGACGAGCAGTACTTC. Protein sequence: CAIRDNRDEQYF. The chain recombines TRBV10-3 with TRBJ2-7; possibly TRBD1 for D (6 bases). Germline CDR1 is ENHRY and CDR2 is SYGVKD. This CDR3 comprises 12 residues. V was clipped by 6 bases and J by 5 bases, with 11 bases between them.